The present entry profiles one T cell receptor (beta chain) with its context. Its antigen is unidentified. The data were obtained in a study of CD8 T cells in ankylosing spondylitis. TCRdb re-derived calls from the 5' RACE reads in MiXCR, one entry per CDR3 protein. The table lists approximately 540,000 distinct CDR3 sequences, 10% to 15% of them singletons. Germline V gene lookup returns CDR1 MGHRA and CDR2 YSYEKL. There are 20 residues in the CDR3. The V end was cut by 2 bases, the J end by 0 bases, with 22 bases between. Study results and limitations: Seemingly distinctive of ankylosing spondylitis blood was a TCR beta motif formed by eight highly homologous variants.

Specimen: blood, either unsorted or a sorted T cell fraction (not recorded which). The J gene is TRBJ1-4, the V gene TRBV4-1; tentatively, D is TRBD1 (6 bases). This receptor was taken from a male donor with ankylosing spondylitis. In DNA, the CDR3 is TGCGCCAGCAGCCAACCTCACTGGGACACCAAGTTCGCAACTAATGAAAAACTGTTTTTT. Its translation is CASSQPHWDTKFATNEKLFF.